The 2 T cell receptor beta chains below come from one sample, sequenced in a study of T-cell memory formation after mild COVID-19. TCRdb re-called the 5' RACE reads through MiXCR, storing one row per CDR3 protein. The sample lists about 270,000 distinct CDR3 sequences, about a sixth occurring once. Sequencing used PBMCs or a T cell subset sorted from them (not recorded which). All receptors come from a man aged 18 to 30 who had mild COVID-19 (a few samples of this study predate the infection). Cell type and time point are not known.

The chain couples TRBV7-2 to TRBJ2-3; tentative D call: TRBD2 (7 bases). Germline assignment: CDR1 SGHTA and CDR2 FQGNSA. The CDR3 is made up of 14 amino acids. V was pared by 5 bases and J by 4 bases, with 13 bases between. This CDR3 reads CASSEGGAPDTQYF. The CDR3 nucleotides read TGTGCCAGCAGCGAAGGGGGGGCCCCAGATACGCAGTATTTT.

Many counts were recorded for this clonotype. CDR3 bases: TGCGCCAGCAGCTGGCCTTCAGGACAGAGTATGAACACTGAAGCTTTCTTT. It translates to CASSWPSGQSMNTEAFF. V is TRBV5-1 and J is TRBJ1-1; perhaps TRBD1 as D (6 bases). The ends were cut back, 3 bases at V and 0 bases at J, with 18 bases in the middle. The CDR3 has 17 amino acids. Germline values: CDR1 SGHRS, CDR2 YFSETQ.